This T cell receptor beta chain came from a study of T cell changes during pregnancy in multiple sclerosis. Germline CDR1 and CDR2: SQVTM and ANQGSEA. Trimming cost V 7 bases and J 5 bases, with 17 bases left between them. The CDR3 is made up of 13 amino acids. Sequenced by immunoSEQ multiplex PCR; TCRdb stores in-frame clones only, minus some. Of around 110,000 clones listed, under 95% are singletons. The source is a female donor with multiple sclerosis, enrolled in a pregnancy study. The chain uses TRBV29-1 and TRBJ2-5, with D possibly matching TRBD2 (6 bases). Sample: peripheral blood, taken after pregnancy. As DNA, the CDR3 is TGCAGCGCTCAAGGAGGGGAGCGGGAGACCCAGTACTTC. Its translation: CSAQGGERETQYF.